This T cell receptor beta chain was profiled in a study of blood T cell repertoires in COVID-19. Whole-study context: Acute and convalescent COVID-19 samples came from the United States, Italy and Spain. T cells, B-cell-depleted T cells, or PBMCs provided the cDNA or gDNA that served as material.

Per the original methods: Reference gene primer amplification gave estimated nucleated cell counts. Some clones are missing from TCRdb's copy, which holds only in-frame ones; the method was immunoSEQ multiplex PCR. V and J calls and clone size are as listed in that table; D and trimming were resolved from the DNA. The sample has about 330,000 clones; around nine tenths are singletons. V was pared by 7 bases and J by 1 base, with 5 bases of the junction left unmatched. Looked up from germline, CDR1 is SGHKS and CDR2 is YYEKEE (reference sequence). This CDR3 spans 14 amino acids. The origin of this receptor is a woman in her fifties or sixties with active or convalescent COVID-19. The sample comprised peripheral blood. This chain links TRBV5-5 with TRBJ2-1; TRBD1 aligns across 7 bases. The DNA for the CDR3 is TGTGCCAGCGGCCCGACAGGGTCCTACAATGAGCAGTTCTTC. This encodes CASGPTGSYNEQFF.